Following are 32 T cell receptor beta chains from one sample sequenced in a study of Graves' ophthalmopathy and Graves' hyperthyroidism. The authors amplified TCR beta CDR3 regions, and they did so from RNA transcripts for repertoire sequencing. After a first-round RT-PCR with HTBI primers, a second-round multiplex PCR was run. TCRdb re-derived calls from the multiplex PCR reads in MiXCR, one entry per CDR3 protein. The sample yields roughly 410,000 distinct CDR3 sequences, less than 20% seen once. What was sequenced was peripheral blood. The receptors originated from a woman in her late teens or twenties with stable Graves' hyperthyroidism.

This clonotype was seen repeatedly, ten times or more. This sequence joins TRBV12-3 or TRBV12-4 and TRBJ2-5, with TRBD2 matching over 11 bases. CDR3 length equals 15 residues. J was trimmed by 3 bases and V by 7 bases; bases with no gene match: 7. The CDR3, as DNA: TGTGCCAGCACCTCAACGACTAGCGGGAAAGAGACCCAGTACTTC. It is translated as CASTSTTSGKETQYF.

This clonotype was seen repeatedly, ten times or more. The V gene is TRBV6-1, the J gene TRBJ2-7; D unclear. V lost 6 bases and J lost 5, with 17 bases in between. CDR3 size: 14 residues. In germline, CDR1 is MNHNS, CDR2 SASEGT. The CDR3 loop is CASSDALQIHEQYF. CDR3 nucleotides: TGTGCCAGCAGCGACGCCTTACAGATCCACGAGCAGTACTTC.

This clonotype was observed at least ten times. The CDR3: CASSLGNYGYTF. In DNA form, the CDR3 reads TGTGCCAGCAGCTTAGGGAACTATGGCTACACCTTC. The J gene is TRBJ1-2, the V gene TRBV7-9; no clear D gene. Looked up from germline, CDR1 is SEHNR and CDR2 is FQNEAQ (reference sequence). There are 12 residues in the CDR3. The ends were cut back, 1 base at V and 2 bases at J, with 2 bases in the middle.

This chain uses TRBV18 with TRBJ1-1, with 9 bases identical to TRBD1. V lost 6 bases to trimming and J lost 1 base; unmatched junction nucleotides: 6. Germline-derived CDR1 and CDR2 are KGHSH and LQKENI. This CDR3 is built from 15 residues. In DNA form, the CDR3 reads TGTGCCAGCTCGCTAACACAGGGGGCGAACACTGAAGCTTTCTTT. It encodes CASSLTQGANTEAFF.

This clonotype showed up many times. This chain uses TRBV6-1 with TRBJ1-5; perhaps TRBD1 as D (5 bases). Germline assignment: CDR1 MNHNS and CDR2 SASEGT. The CDR3 length is 14 residues. Trimming cost V 6 bases and J 0 bases, with 9 bases left between them. The CDR3 loop is CASRQGDSNQPQHF. The CDR3 DNA follows: TGTGCCAGCAGGCAAGGGGATAGCAATCAGCCCCAGCATTTT.

This clonotype was observed a few times. The chain joins TRBV4-1 to TRBJ1-1, with D possibly matching TRBD1 (5 bases). CDR1 is MGHRA and CDR2 is YSYEKL in the germline V gene. This CDR3 region has 17 residues. V gave up 1 base and J gave up 2 bases, with 17 bases separating them. The chain's CDR3 is CASSQVGRRRGNTEAFF. CDR3 nucleotide sequence: TGCGCCAGCAGCCAAGTTGGCAGGAGGAGGGGAAACACTGAAGCTTTCTTT.

At least ten counts were recorded for this clonotype. V gene TRBV12-3 or TRBV12-4 combines with J gene TRBJ1-2; D not resolved. There are 14 residues in the CDR3. The V end was cut by 3 bases, the J end by 0 bases, with 8 bases between. CDR3 sequence (DNA): TGTGCCAGCAGTTTGGGTTCTCCTAACTATGGCTACACCTTC. This encodes CASSLGSPNYGYTF.

At least ten counts were recorded for this clonotype. CDR3 in DNA: TGTGCCAGCAGCCACTCCAGCTACGAGCAGTACTTC. Translated: CASSHSSYEQYF. V is TRBV7-8 and J is TRBJ2-7, with D unclear. Per germline, CDR1 SGHVS and CDR2 FQNEAQ. V lost 5 bases and J lost 3, with 8 bases in between. This CDR3 is built from 12 residues.

The chain joins TRBV5-1 to TRBJ2-5; possibly TRBD1 for D (6 bases). Germline CDR1 SGHRS, CDR2 YFSETQ. Trimming stripped 2 bases from V and 4 bases from J, with 15 bases between. The CDR3 loop spans 15 amino acids. The CDR3, as DNA: TGCGCCAGCAGCTTTGACAGGATGCTAGGAGAGACCCAGTACTTC. Residues: CASSFDRMLGETQYF.

This clonotype was seen a handful of times. The gene calls are TRBV2 and TRBJ2-7; TRBD2 agrees at 7 bases. Per the germline V gene, CDR1 is SNHLY and CDR2 is FYNNEI. CDR3 length equals 13 residues. V lost 8 bases, J lost 2 bases, and 6 bases stayed unmatched. The CDR3 bases are TGTGCCAGCTGTAGGGACTATGCCTACGAGCAGTACTTC. It is translated as CASCRDYAYEQYF. Combining the CDR3 with reference TRBV2 and TRBJ2-7 gives the whole variable domain EPEVTQTPSHQVTQMGQEVILRCVPISNHLYFYWYRQILGQKVEFLVSFYNNEISEKSEIFDDQFSVERPDGSNFTLKIRSTKLEDSAMYFCASCRDYAYEQYFGPGTRLTVT.

This clonotype was picked up many times. V gene TRBV6-1 combines with J gene TRBJ2-5, with a possible D match to TRBD2 (6 bases). The V end lost 7 bases, the J end lost 2 bases, and 8 bases lay between the germline ends. Germline lookup yields CDR1 MNHNS and CDR2 SASEGT. This CDR3 has 12 residues. DNA of the CDR3: TGTGCCAGCAAAGGACTACAAGAGACCCAGTACTTC. Translating it yields CASKGLQETQYF.

V usage is TRBV5-6 and J usage is TRBJ2-7; D is uncertain. The CDR3 consists of 16 residues. Germline V gives CDR1 SGHDT, CDR2 YYEEEE. The V end lost 4 bases, the J end lost 5 bases, and 22 bases lay between the germline ends. CDR3 in DNA: TGTGCCAGCAGCCTCCCAGGACGCCCGGGCTTTAACGAGCAGTACTTC. Translation gives CASSLPGRPGFNEQYF. The variable domain in full, completed from reference TRBV5-6 and TRBJ2-7, reads DAGVTQSPTHLIKTRGQQVTLRCSPKSGHDTVSWYQQALGQGPQFIFQYYEEEERQRGNFPDRFSGHQFPNYSSELNVNALLLGDSALYLCASSLPGRPGFNEQYFGPGTRLTVT.

Many counts were recorded for this clonotype. The chain recombines TRBV5-1 with TRBJ1-1, with D uncertain. Trimming stripped 4 bases from V and 4 bases from J, with 11 bases between. CDR3 size: 13 residues. Germline CDR1 reads SGHRS; CDR2 reads YFSETQ. The DNA for the CDR3 is TGCGCCAGCAGCCCCCCGTTGGGCACTGAAGCTTTCTTT. As protein: CASSPPLGTEAFF.

This clonotype was seen a few times. V and J are TRBV13 and TRBJ2-7, with a weak D call TRBD1 (6 bases). The CDR3 runs to 14 residues. CDR1 and CDR2 from the germline V gene are PRHDT and FYEKMQ (reference sequence). The ends were cut back, 2 bases at V and 2 bases at J, with 10 bases in the middle. CDR3 region: CASSLKQGAYEQYF. Here the CDR3 DNA reads TGTGCCAGCAGCTTAAAACAGGGAGCCTACGAGCAGTACTTC.

This clonotype was counted at least ten times. This chain links TRBV5-1 with TRBJ1-5, with 10 bases lining up with TRBD1. The J segment lost 6 bases and the V segment lost 4 bases, leaving 7 bases of the junction unmatched. The CDR3 loop spans 15 amino acids. Germline-derived CDR1 and CDR2 are SGHRS and YFSETQ. The CDR3 bases are TGCGCCAGCAGCCGAGGGACAGGGGAAAGTCAGCCCCAGCATTTT. Translated, it gives CASSRGTGESQPQHF.

At least ten counts were recorded for this clonotype. CDR3 nucleotides: TGTGCCAGCAGTTTGGAGGACAGCGAAGCTTTCTTT. It is translated as CASSLEDSEAFF. The rearrangement joins TRBV12-3 or TRBV12-4 to TRBJ1-1, with TRBD1 as a possible D gene (6 bases). The CDR3 totals 12 residues. Trimming removed 3 bases at V and 8 bases at J, with 10 bases between.

This clonotype appeared many times. The J gene is TRBJ1-2, the V gene TRBV6-5; 7 nucleotides match TRBD1. J lost 4 bases, V lost 4 bases, and 12 bases had no gene match. Germline V gives CDR1 MNHEY, CDR2 SVGAGI. CDR3 length equals 16 residues. CDR3 nucleotide sequence: TGTGCCAGCAGTTCCAGAAGGGACAGTTCTTCCTATGGCTACACCTTC. It is translated as CASSSRRDSSSYGYTF.

This clonotype came up many times. The V and J genes are TRBV18 and TRBJ1-5; D might be TRBD1 (6 bases). This CDR3 spans 13 amino acids. V lost 3 bases to trimming and J lost 4 bases, with 7 bases between them. Germline lookup yields CDR1 KGHSH and CDR2 LQKENI. The DNA for the CDR3 is TGTGCCAGCTCACCGGGGGCAAATCAGCCCCAGCATTTT. Translated, it gives CASSPGANQPQHF.

The sample holds many counts of this clonotype. The chain recombines TRBV6-5 with TRBJ1-6, with D perhaps TRBD1 (5 bases). In germline, CDR1 is MNHEY, CDR2 SVGAGI. Between the trimmed V and J ends, which lost 4 bases and 6 bases, there was a span of 16 bases. CDR3 size: 16 residues. The CDR3 here is CASSLQGAQRNSPLHF. The CDR3 DNA reads as TGTGCCAGCAGTTTGCAGGGAGCTCAACGTAATTCACCCCTCCACTTT.

This clonotype showed up many times. The chain uses TRBV20-1 and TRBJ1-6; 9 bases map to TRBD1. The CDR3 loop spans 14 amino acids. V gave up 0 bases and J gave up 7 bases; unmatched junction bases: 1. The germline CDR1 and CDR2 sequences are DFQATT and SNEGSKA (reference sequence). CDR3 in amino acids: CSAREDRGNSPLHF. CDR3 bases: TGCAGTGCTAGAGAGGACAGGGGCAATTCACCCCTCCACTTT.

This clonotype was found once. A much larger clone is a single base away; this may be a read error. The V and J genes are TRBV19 and TRBJ1-1, with D uncertain. The CDR3 contains 15 residues. Germline lookup yields CDR1 LNHDA and CDR2 SQIVND (reference sequence). CDR3 in amino acids: CASSIGPGSRTEDFF. CDR3 DNA sequence: TGTGCCAGTAGTATAGGTCCGGGGTCTCGGACTGAAGATTTCTTT.

The table lists this clonotype with many counts. J is TRBJ1-1 and V is TRBV7-9; D not certain. Deletions cut 1 base from V and 1 base from J, with 7 bases between. CDR3 size: 14 residues. Germline lookup yields CDR1 SEHNR and CDR2 FQNEAQ (reference sequence). In nucleotides, the CDR3 is TGTGCCAGCAGCTTAGAGGGTCCGAACACTGAAGCTTTCTTT. Translated, it gives CASSLEGPNTEAFF.

In its sample, this clonotype was seen many times. The chain recombines TRBV27 with TRBJ2-5; 9 nucleotides align to TRBD2. V lost 1 base to trimming and J lost 4 bases; unmatched junction nucleotides: 7. In germline, CDR1 is MNHEY, CDR2 SMNVEV (reference sequence). The CDR3 consists of 16 residues. Here the CDR3 reads CASSLLWRGGGETQYF. The CDR3 nucleotides read TGTGCCAGCAGTTTATTGTGGCGGGGGGGCGGAGAGACCCAGTACTTC.

This clonotype showed up just once. The chain is built from TRBV15 and TRBJ1-5, with D uncertain. V lost 2 bases to trimming and J lost 5 bases, with 4 bases between them. The CDR3 length is 12 residues. Germline V CDR1 and CDR2: LNHNV, YYDKDF (reference sequence). In DNA, the CDR3 is TGTGCCACCAGCAGATCATATCAGCCCCAGCATTTT. Translating gives CATSRSYQPQHF.

This clonotype was recorded a few times. The final CDR3 position lacks the conserved phenylalanine or tryptophan, pointing to a likely read error. The chain uses TRBV12-3 or TRBV12-4 and TRBJ1-2; D unresolved. The CDR3 extends over 14 amino acids. The V and J ends lost 3 bases and 9 bases respectively, with 17 bases between them. CDR3 in DNA: TGTGCCAGCAGTTTTGGGCTAATCTATGGAAGCTACACCTCC. Translation gives CASSFGLIYGSYTS.

This clonotype was seen many times. This sequence joins TRBV12-5 and TRBJ1-5, with 9 bases fitting TRBD1. This CDR3 contains 22 residues. Germline-derived CDR1 and CDR2 are LGHNT and FRNRAP. The V gene end was trimmed by 0 bases and the J gene end by 3 bases; junction bases not matched to a gene: 21. CDR3: CASGLVRIPGTGMRSNNQPQHF. CDR3 nucleotide sequence: TGTGCTAGTGGTTTGGTACGTATCCCGGGGACAGGGATGCGGTCGAACAATCAGCCCCAGCATTTT.

This clonotype was observed at least ten times. V is TRBV7-8 and J is TRBJ2-5; TRBD2 is a possible D gene (5 bases). The ends were cut back, 4 bases at V and 13 bases at J, with 13 bases in the middle. The CDR3 runs to 11 residues. The V gene's germline CDR1 is SGHVS and CDR2 FQNEAQ. In DNA, the CDR3 is TGTGCCAGCAGCTCCTTAGCGATCCGGTACTTC. Amino acid sequence: CASSSLAIRYF.

In its sample, this clonotype was seen many times. The chain joins TRBV19 to TRBJ1-2, with D maybe TRBD1 (6 bases). The CDR3 spans 14 residues. The germline V and J ends were trimmed by 6 bases and 3 bases, with 14 bases remaining between them. The germline gives CDR1 LNHDA, CDR2 SQIVND (reference sequence). This chain's CDR3 is CASSKQGTYYGYTF. In nucleotides, the CDR3 is TGTGCCAGTAGCAAACAGGGAACCTACTATGGCTACACCTTC.

The chain employs TRBV11-1 and TRBJ1-1; 9 bases line up with TRBD1. The V segment lost 5 bases and the J segment 5 bases; nucleotides outside the gene matches: 12. From germline, CDR1 is SGHAT and CDR2 FQDESV (reference sequence). This CDR3 has 16 amino acids. Written as DNA, the CDR3 is TGTGCCAGCAGCAGGGGACAGGGAGGTTTGGATACTGAAGCTTTCTTT. Amino acids: CASSRGQGGLDTEAFF. Together with reference TRBV11-1 and TRBJ1-1, the CDR3 gives the full variable domain: EAEVAQSPRYKITEKSQAVAFWCDPISGHATLYWYRQILGQGPELLVQFQDESVVDDSQLPKDRFSAERLKGVDSTLKIQPAELGDSAMYLCASSRGQGGLDTEAFFGQGTRLTVV.

This clonotype came up many times. This chain uses TRBV6-5 with TRBJ2-7; 7 nucleotides line up with TRBD1. J lost 4 bases, V lost 6 bases, and 6 bases had no gene match. Germline V CDR1 and CDR2: MNHEY, SVGAGI. The CDR3 loop spans 13 amino acids. CDR3 amino acids: CASRGTALYEQYF. CDR3 coding DNA: TGTGCCAGCAGGGGGACAGCCCTTTACGAGCAGTACTTC.

This clonotype was recorded many times. The rearrangement links TRBV6-5 to TRBJ1-1; TRBD1 matches at 8 bases. The CDR3 has 16 amino acids. Germline CDR1 reads MNHEY; CDR2 reads SVGAGI. J gave up 5 bases and V 1 base, and 9 bases lay outside the gene matches. The CDR3, as DNA: TGTGCCAGCAGTTACTTATTTAACAGGGGGTTAACTGAAGCTTTCTTT. Amino acid sequence: CASSYLFNRGLTEAFF.

This clonotype was picked up many times. The rearrangement uses TRBV19 and TRBJ2-2; D remains unclear. Per germline, CDR1 LNHDA and CDR2 SQIVND (reference sequence). V was trimmed by 2 bases and J by 5 bases, leaving 9 bases between them. CDR3 length: 14 amino acids. CDR3 sequence reads: CASSIPPWTGELFF. CDR3 sequence (DNA): TGTGCCAGTAGTATACCTCCCTGGACCGGGGAGCTGTTTTTT.